This T cell receptor (beta chain) was documented in a study of shared clonotypes between healthy human individuals (dated by TCRdb to about 2020). Some background on the complete study: A few men and a couple of women, aged 18 to 49 years, made up the cohort. For each donor, CD4 naive and CD4 memory were each run on three plates, CD8 naive on two plates, and CD8 memory on one plate. To estimate repertoire size and how much clonotype sharing occurs between individuals, the study deeply sequenced the blood TCR repertoires of roughly 5 healthy adults. To increase sequencing depth and limit assay-specific biases, TCR repertoire library preparation and sequencing were carried out by different laboratories using diverse techniques. Between about 0.85 and 9.5 billion PBMCs per donor were obtained by leukapheresis. General findings and caveats noted by the study authors: Larger estimated clonotype richness was generally found for naive subsets than for memory subsets. Sampling was restricted to blood, and TCR repertoires in tissue are likely to differ from TCR repertoires in blood. Based on pairwise subsampling, the degree of clonotype sharing among donors was expected to be affected by sequencing depth. Rarefaction of sorted-subset datasets indicated incomplete sequencing despite the large sequencing depth. About 5% of naive CD4, around 3.6% of naive CD8, around 2.3% of memory CD4, and roughly 0.4% of memory CD8 clonotypes were shared across several donors. Clonotypes shared by all four sorted-subset donors showed higher generation probabilities than non-shared clonotypes. The genetic and exposure-history diversity represented was limited by the small number of donors.

This clone was detected once. Its antigen is currently not known. Per-base quality was not reported, and no clone a single base away is much larger than it. Measured from the cysteine to the phenylalanine, the CDR3 is 16 residues long. The CDR3 DNA has 48 bases and is translated from base 1. CDR1 and CDR2, looked up from the germline V gene, are KGHSH and LQKENI. V is shortened by 0 bases, J by 5 bases, and the region joining them spans 17 bases. The donors were healthy, HIV-negative adults with no recently reported acute infections or vaccinations. All donors were Caucasian adults living in Nashville, Tennessee, USA. CD4+ T cells were enriched by magnetic negative selection; naive cells were then positively selected on CD45RA, and the negative fraction formed the memory subset. Blood was obtained by leukapheresis, after which PBMCs were separated by Ficoll-Histopaque density gradient centrifugation and cryopreserved in liquid nitrogen vapor phase. Analytical flow cytometry was used to check the purity and quantity of each magnetically sorted T cell population. Genomic DNA was isolated from every sorted fraction and measured by UV absorbance on a Nanodrop 2000c.

Using the deep immunoSEQ assay, multiplex PCR amplified TCR CDR3 regions from genomic DNA. Extracted genomic DNA from each cell subset was spread evenly across all wells of several immunoSEQ 96-well plates, with each plate serving as a replicate. For sorted subsets, roughly 200 ng of genomic DNA, equivalent to tens of thousands of T cell genomes, went into each replicate PCR. The purified libraries were quantified using a Qubit 3.0 fluorometer, sized with a Bioanalyzer 2100, and then quantified again using the KAPA Library Quantification kit. Each immunoSEQ 96-well plate was sequenced on its own single-read 150-cycle Illumina NextSeq 550 flow cell. The authors' pipeline ran thus. Because the immunoSEQ output included only junctional sequences and no quality scores, the filtering could not be the same as the filtering used for full-length reads. To assign V/J genes and CDR3, sequences were annotated using PyIR, a Python wrapper for IgBLAST v1.9, with IMGT germline references. Reads were filtered out if the reads had weak V/J assignments (E-value above 1e-6), no CDR3, stop codons, out-of-frame junctions, or ambiguous translated residues. V3J clonotypes were defined by identical inferred V gene, J gene, and CDR3 amino acid sequence. The percentage overlap between two repertoires was calculated by dividing the number of shared unique clonotypes by the size of the smaller repertoire. RTK rarefaction, the Chao1 estimator, and Recon v2.1 estimates of unobserved clonotypes were used to assess repertoire richness. For all TCRbeta clonotypes obtained by the gDNA method from a handful of donors, generation probabilities were computed with OLGA. Entries here come from immuneACCESS through TCRdb and include only in-frame sequences with V and J called. Some clones fail to appear in such tables; in the studies checked, an unresolved V gene covers under half of the shortfall, and the cause of the remainder is unknown. That table is the source of V, J and clone size, and D and trimming were worked out from the DNA. For this sample the table gives about 2.4 million clones, of which roughly nine tenths were detected only once. The ten largest account for around 0.15% of the sample.

The chain was built from TRBV18 and TRBJ2-7, with the D gene call left open. This sequence was found in a man in his late teens or twenties in good health. The sequencing input was naive CD4+ T cells sorted from blood. Per the publication, the cell subset or site label means: CD45RA+ positively selected. The CDR3 is CASSPPEGLRHHEQYF. The sequence in DNA is TGTGCCAGCTCACCACCGGAAGGGCTTCGGCACCACGAGCAGTACTTC. Here the CDR3 is joined to the reference TRBV18 and TRBJ2-7 genes, and the full variable domain is: NAGVMQNPRHLVRRRGQEARLRCSPMKGHSHVYWYRQLPEEGLKFMVYLQKENIIDESGMPKERFSAEFPKEGPSILRIQQVVRGDSAAYFCASSPPEGLRHHEQYFGPGTRLTVT.